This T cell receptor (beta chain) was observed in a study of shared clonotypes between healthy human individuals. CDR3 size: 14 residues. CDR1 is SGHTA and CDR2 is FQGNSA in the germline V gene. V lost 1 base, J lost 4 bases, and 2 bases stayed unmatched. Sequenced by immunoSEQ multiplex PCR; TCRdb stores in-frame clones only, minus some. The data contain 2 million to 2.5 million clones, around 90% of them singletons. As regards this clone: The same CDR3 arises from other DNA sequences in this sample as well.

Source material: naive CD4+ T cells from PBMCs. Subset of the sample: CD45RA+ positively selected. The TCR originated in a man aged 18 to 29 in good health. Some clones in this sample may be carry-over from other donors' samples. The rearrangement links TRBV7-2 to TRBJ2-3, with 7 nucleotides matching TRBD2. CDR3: CASSLVRGADTQYF. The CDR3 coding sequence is TGTGCCAGCAGCTTAGTCCGGGGGGCAGATACGCAGTATTTT.